One and the same sample provided the 8 T cell receptor beta chains below, sequenced in a study of T cell repertoires in cytomegalovirus infection. TCRdb itself ran the reads through MiXCR, one entry per CDR3 protein. The sample has 150,000 to 180,000 distinct CDR3 sequences, about a quarter seen once; the top ten hold approximately 11%. Material: PBMCs. The receptors come from a human donor in good health (CMV status not recorded). Some clones in this sample may be carry-over from other donors' samples.

This clonotype came up many times. The rearrangement joins TRBV7-2 to TRBJ2-3, with a tentative D call TRBD1 (6 bases). With 3 bases removed from V and 6 bases from J, the gap between germline ends came to 7 bases. The CDR3 contains 12 residues. CDR1 is SGHTA, CDR2 FQGNSA, per germline. CDR3 bases: TGTGCCAGCAGCTTGCAGGGGGATACGCAGTATTTT. Translation gives CASSLQGDTQYF.

The CDR3 nucleotides are TGTGCCAGCAGCTCGTCCAGGGGGACTCGGTATGGCTACACCTTC. Protein sequence: CASSSSRGTRYGYTF. The chain uses TRBV6-2 or TRBV6-3 and TRBJ1-2; 7 nucleotides line up with TRBD1. Trimming removed 6 bases from V and 5 bases from J; junction bases left unmatched: 12. Germline-derived CDR1 and CDR2 are MNHEY and SVGEGT. The CDR3 runs to 15 residues.

The chain has TRBV15 and TRBJ2-1; 7 nucleotides line up with TRBD2. Germline-derived CDR1 and CDR2 are LNHNV and YYDKDF (reference sequence). The junction had 14 bases not matched to a gene; V was cut back by 0 bases and J by 0 bases. The CDR3 runs 20 residues. CDR3 loop: CATSRDGGLRRGSSYNEQFF. CDR3 bases: TGTGCCACCAGCAGAGATGGTGGCCTACGGCGGGGGTCCTCCTACAATGAGCAGTTCTTC.

This clonotype was observed a few times. V gene TRBV7-2 combines with J gene TRBJ1-1; D is perhaps TRBD1 (6 bases). Trimming took 4 bases from V and 7 from J, leaving 22 bases between them. CDR1 SGHTA and CDR2 FQGNSA come from the germline V gene. The CDR3 has 16 amino acids. CDR3 loop: CASSSPPHYREREAFF. The CDR3 DNA sequence: TGTGCCAGCAGCTCACCACCCCACTACAGGGAACGTGAAGCTTTCTTT.

This clonotype has a count of ten or more. V gene TRBV7-8 combines with J gene TRBJ2-1, with TRBD2 matching 8 bases. Looked up from germline, CDR1 is SGHVS and CDR2 is FQNEAQ. This CDR3 contains 15 residues. With V trimmed by 1 base and J by 4 bases, 3 bases remained unmatched. CDR3 sequence reads: CASSLEGGGYNEQFF. The CDR3 DNA reads as TGTGCCAGCAGCTTAGAGGGCGGGGGGTACAATGAGCAGTTCTTC.

The chain is built from TRBV7-2 and TRBJ2-7; 14 bases match TRBD2. Unmatched junction bases numbered 8, after V lost 5 bases and J lost 5 bases. The CDR3 contains 16 residues. Per the germline V gene, CDR1 is SGHTA and CDR2 is FQGNSA. The CDR3 loop is CASSQTSGRAINEQYF. The CDR3 region has the DNA TGTGCCAGCAGCCAGACTAGCGGGAGGGCAATAAACGAGCAGTACTTC.

The rearrangement links TRBV20-1 to TRBJ2-4; D perhaps matches TRBD2 (5 bases). Trimming cost V 6 bases and J 6 bases, with 15 bases left between them. From germline, CDR1 is DFQATT and CDR2 SNEGSKA (reference sequence). The length of the CDR3 is 13 residues. The CDR3 DNA sequence: TGCAGTGCAAGGGCTAGCTGGGGAAACATTCAGTACTTC. Translation: CSARASWGNIQYF.

The chain joins TRBV7-9 to TRBJ2-7; D unclear. CDR1 and CDR2 from the germline V gene are SEHNR and FQNEAQ (reference sequence). The CDR3 sequence is 11 residues long. The CDR3 loop is CAWVQSYEQYF. The CDR3 DNA reads as TGTGCTTGGGTACAGTCCTACGAGCAGTACTTC.